The 13 T cell receptor beta chains listed next were all sequenced from one sample in a study of blood T cell repertoires in COVID-19. Clones were sequenced by immunoSEQ multiplex PCR, and TCRdb holds only the in-frame ones, with some missing. This sample has roughly 300,000 clones; about nine tenths occur once, and the top ten carry about 2.3%. Sequencing was performed on PBMCs or T cells enriched from blood (not recorded which). All receptors derive from a middle-aged woman with acute COVID-19.

The rearrangement links TRBV5-1 to TRBJ2-3; D ambiguous. V lost 4 bases to trimming and J lost 4 bases, with 7 bases between them. Germline V gives CDR1 SGHRS, CDR2 YFSETQ. The CDR3 sequence is 12 residues long. CDR3 sequence reads: CASSSDSDTQYF. CDR3 in DNA: TGCGCCAGCAGCAGCGACTCAGATACGCAGTATTTT.

V usage is TRBV27 and J usage is TRBJ1-6; no clear D gene. Germline V gene lookup returns CDR1 MNHEY and CDR2 SMNVEV (reference sequence). This CDR3 is 16 amino acids long. Trimming removed 5 bases from V and 0 bases from J, with 11 bases in between. The CDR3 DNA reads TGTGCCAGCAGTAAGAGCTCGAGCTCCTATAATTCACCCCTCCACTTT. Its protein product is CASSKSSSSYNSPLHF.

The chain joins TRBV9 to TRBJ2-1, with 7 bases aligning to TRBD2. Germline lookup yields CDR1 SGDLS and CDR2 YYNGEE. This CDR3 has 15 amino acids. V lost 3 bases, J lost 3 bases, and 6 bases stayed unmatched. CDR3 protein: CASSASTGGYNEQFF. The CDR3 DNA is TGTGCCAGCAGCGCCTCCACGGGGGGCTACAATGAGCAGTTCTTC. The entire variable domain, with the rest obtained from reference TRBV9 and TRBJ2-1, is as follows: DSGVTQTPKHLITATGQRVTLRCSPRSGDLSVYWYQQSLDQGLQFLIQYYNGEERAKGNILERFSAQQFPDLHSELNLSSLELGDSALYFCASSASTGGYNEQFFGPGTRLTVL.

A single count supports this clone. The J gene is TRBJ2-5, the V gene TRBV5-1, with TRBD2 identical over 12 bases. The germline CDR1 and CDR2 sequences are SGHRS and YFSETQ. CDR3 length equals 18 residues. V trimming: 6 bases; J trimming: 2 bases; junction bases outside the gene matches: 14. The CDR3 sequence: CASNPSGTSGRPQETQYF. The CDR3 region has the DNA TGCGCCAGCAACCCCTCCGGGACTAGCGGGCGCCCACAAGAGACCCAGTACTTC.

The gene calls are TRBV20-1 and TRBJ2-3; D is perhaps TRBD1 (6 bases). CDR3 length equals 11 residues. Trimming removed 2 bases from V and 10 bases from J, with 10 bases in between. Germline assignment: CDR1 DFQATT and CDR2 SNEGSKA (reference sequence). CDR3 protein: CSARTGSAQYF. As DNA, the CDR3 is TGCAGTGCTAGAACAGGGAGCGCGCAGTATTTT.

The V and J genes are TRBV6-6 and TRBJ1-5; 8 bases line up with TRBD1. V gave up 8 bases and J gave up 1 base; unmatched junction bases: 4. Per germline, CDR1 MNHNY and CDR2 SVGAGI (reference sequence). The CDR3 has 14 amino acids. CDR3 DNA: TGTGCCAGCCGCTGGACAGGGAGCAATCAGCCCCAGCATTTT. Its protein is CASRWTGSNQPQHF.

The chain combines TRBV7-2 with TRBJ2-6, with no clear D. CDR1 and CDR2 from the germline V gene are SGHTA and FQGNSA. The V gene lost 8 bases and the J gene lost 0 bases, with 11 bases spanning the gap. The CDR3 sequence is 15 residues long. CDR3 sequence: CASLGFRSGANVLTF. CDR3 sequence (DNA): TGTGCCAGCCTCGGTTTCCGCTCTGGGGCCAACGTCCTGACTTTC.

The J gene is TRBJ1-1, the V gene TRBV28, with D perhaps TRBD1 (6 bases). V lost 5 bases to trimming and J lost 4 bases, with 11 bases between them. The germline gives CDR1 MDHEN, CDR2 SYDVKM. This CDR3 spans 13 amino acids. This CDR3 reads CASSVQGRTEAFF. Written as DNA, the CDR3 is TGTGCCAGCAGTGTCCAGGGGCGCACTGAAGCTTTCTTT.

The rearrangement links TRBV9 to TRBJ1-6, with a possible D match to TRBD1 (5 bases). The CDR3 has 13 amino acids. Looked up from germline, CDR1 is SGDLS and CDR2 is YYNGEE. V was shortened by 3 bases and J by 6 bases, with 7 bases between the two germline ends. CDR3 amino acids: CASSETANSPLHF. The DNA of the CDR3 is TGTGCCAGCAGCGAGACAGCTAATTCACCCCTCCACTTT.

The chain has TRBV5-1 and TRBJ1-5; TRBD1 is a possible D gene (5 bases). The CDR3 is made up of 14 amino acids. V lost 3 bases, J lost 6 bases, and 13 bases lay in between. Germline V lookup: CDR1 SGHRS, CDR2 YFSETQ. CDR3 protein: CASSSGGVGQPQHF. The DNA for the CDR3 is TGCGCCAGCAGCTCTGGGGGGGTTGGTCAGCCCCAGCATTTT.

In its sample, this clone was seen once. The V and J genes are TRBV28 and TRBJ2-1; D is perhaps TRBD2 (7 bases). V was trimmed by 5 bases and J by 9 bases, leaving 23 bases between them. The CDR3 extends over 16 amino acids. CDR1 and CDR2 from the germline V gene are MDHEN and SYDVKM. Here the CDR3 DNA reads TGTGCCAGCAGTCTTTTAGGGGGGAGGGCCTTGCGTGAGCAGTTCTTC. It codes for CASSLLGGRALREQFF.

The chain uses TRBV5-4 and TRBJ2-1; 8 positions match TRBD2. The CDR3 spans 16 residues. Germline loops: CDR1 SGHNT, CDR2 YYREEE (reference sequence). J lost 1 base, V lost 4 bases, and 7 bases had no gene match. For the CDR3, the DNA is TGTGCCAGCAGCCCTTCTAGCGGGTATTCCTACAATGAGCAGTTCTTC. It codes for CASSPSSGYSYNEQFF.

The chain combines TRBV5-6 with TRBJ1-1; 8 bases line up with TRBD1. V shed 0 bases and J 3 bases; nucleotides not matched to a gene: 13. Germline V lookup: CDR1 SGHDT, CDR2 YYEEEE. This CDR3 contains 18 residues. The chain's CDR3 is CASSLAGTGYGVDTEAFF. The DNA of the CDR3 is TGTGCCAGCAGCTTGGCCGGGACAGGCTACGGCGTTGACACTGAAGCTTTCTTT.